A selection of T cell receptor beta chains follows, all from one sample in a study of blood T cell repertoires in COVID-19. Some clones are missing from TCRdb's copy, which holds only in-frame ones; the method was immunoSEQ multiplex PCR. Found here are around 130,000 clones, roughly 91% of them singletons; the top ten hold 15% to 20%. The sequenced material came from peripheral blood. The origin of the receptors is a man aged 50-59 years with active or convalescent COVID-19. The CDR3 runs from the conserved cysteine through the conserved F or W. D genes are given only for firm matches. Not every row has a clone size; where given, it reads once, few, many or a size class.

d_call: -
j_call: TRBJ2-4
clone_size: -
v_call: TRBV19
cdr3_nt: TGTGCCAGTAAGCAGGGTGGATTAGGCAAAAACATTCAGTACTTC
cdr3_aa: CASKQGGLGKNIQYF

d_call: -
j_call: TRBJ2-5
clone_size: -
v_call: TRBV29-1
cdr3_nt: TGCAGCGTTGGACAGGCGACGGGACAAATAAGGGAGACCCAGTACTTC
cdr3_aa: CSVGQATGQIRETQYF

d_call: -
j_call: TRBJ2-2
clone_size: -
v_call: TRBV15
cdr3_nt: TGTGCCACCAGCAGAGATTCATTTACCGGGGAGCTGTTTTTT
cdr3_aa: CATSRDSFTGELFF

d_call: -
j_call: TRBJ2-6
clone_size: -
v_call: TRBV5-6
cdr3_nt: TGTGCCAGCAGCTTGGGTCAGTTCAGTTACTCTGGGGCCAACGTCCTGACTTTC
cdr3_aa: CASSLGQFSYSGANVLTF

d_call: TRBD2
j_call: TRBJ2-3
clone_size: -
v_call: TRBV2
cdr3_nt: TGTGCCAGCAGGGAAAGAGGCGGGGGAGGGACAGATACGCAGTATTTT
cdr3_aa: CASRERGGGGTDTQYF

d_call: TRBD2
j_call: TRBJ2-2
clone_size: -
v_call: TRBV4-3
cdr3_nt: TGCGCCAGCAGCCAGGATCAGCGGGGGGGGCTCGGGGAGCTGTTTTTT
cdr3_aa: CASSQDQRGGLGELFF

d_call: TRBD2
j_call: TRBJ2-5
clone_size: -
v_call: TRBV19
cdr3_nt: TGTGCCAGTGCCGGGGGGGGCCGGGGGTCGGAGACCCAGTACTTC
cdr3_aa: CASAGGGRGSETQYF

d_call: TRBD1
j_call: TRBJ2-1
clone_size: -
v_call: TRBV9
cdr3_nt: TGTGCCAGCAGCGCGCTAGGGACAGGGCAGTTCTTC
cdr3_aa: CASSALGTGQFF

d_call: -
j_call: TRBJ1-1
clone_size: -
v_call: TRBV7-8
cdr3_nt: TGTGCCAGCAGCTTAGAAGGGGTAGAAGCTTTCTTT
cdr3_aa: CASSLEGVEAFF

d_call: TRBD2
j_call: TRBJ2-4
clone_size: -
v_call: TRBV5-4
cdr3_nt: TGTGCCAGCAGCATCGGTAGCGGGGGTACCAAAAACATTCAGTACTTC
cdr3_aa: CASSIGSGGTKNIQYF

d_call: -
j_call: TRBJ2-7
clone_size: once
v_call: TRBV10-2
cdr3_nt: TGCGCCAGCAGTGAGGTCCAGTCCTACGAGCAGTACTTC
cdr3_aa: CASSEVQSYEQYF

d_call: -
j_call: TRBJ2-7
clone_size: -
v_call: TRBV5-1
cdr3_nt: TGCGCCAGCAGCTTGGGGCCCCCCGTCTGGGGGCCGGGTCACGAGCAGTACTTC
cdr3_aa: CASSLGPPVWGPGHEQYF

d_call: -
j_call: TRBJ2-5
clone_size: -
v_call: TRBV6-1
cdr3_nt: TGTGCCAGCAGTGAGCCCCCCGCGGCTCAAGAGACCCAGTACTTC
cdr3_aa: CASSEPPAAQETQYF

d_call: -
j_call: TRBJ1-6
clone_size: -
v_call: TRBV7-8
cdr3_nt: TGTGCCAGCAGCTTAGTTGCGGGTCTTCCGGGGAGTTCACCCCTCCACTTT
cdr3_aa: CASSLVAGLPGSSPLHF

d_call: -
j_call: TRBJ1-6
clone_size: -
v_call: TRBV25-1
cdr3_nt: TGTGCCAGCAGTGAAAGAGGACTGAGCTCCTATAATTCACCCCTCCACTTT
cdr3_aa: CASSERGLSSYNSPLHF

d_call: -
j_call: TRBJ1-3
clone_size: -
v_call: TRBV29-1
cdr3_nt: TGCAGCGTTGTGACAGGCACTGGAAACACCATATATTTT
cdr3_aa: CSVVTGTGNTIYF

d_call: TRBD2
j_call: TRBJ2-5
clone_size: -
v_call: TRBV5-1
cdr3_nt: TGCGCCAGCAGCCCCCCAGCGGGGTTGTTGGAGACCCAGTACTTC
cdr3_aa: CASSPPAGLLETQYF

d_call: TRBD1
j_call: TRBJ1-5
clone_size: once
v_call: TRBV28
cdr3_nt: TGTGCCAGCACCTTGTCAGGGGGCGGGCAGCCCCAGCATTTT
cdr3_aa: CASTLSGGGQPQHF